This TCR beta chain was profiled in a study of identical twins. Whole-study findings and limits: Rather than following the same donors, the conclusions depended on cross-sectional statistical analysis. Twin-shared out-of-frame alpha sequences showed excess low generation probability. In monozygotic twins, models underestimated the sharing of out-of-frame TCR alpha.

A universal primer site was created by template switching, with the cDNA bearing unique molecular identifiers. Each CDR3 protein is one row after TCRdb ran MiXCR on the 5' RACE reads. Altogether roughly 700,000 distinct CDR3 sequences are present, 8.6% being singletons, with the ten largest covering approximately 0.94%. The CDR3 spans 17 residues. Germline assignment: CDR1 MNHNS and CDR2 SASEGT. The V segment lost 6 bases and the J segment 2 bases; nucleotides outside the gene matches: 3. This clonotype was found a few times. Its antigen is not known. These data were likewise used in another study, on yellow fever vaccine responses in identical twins.

The sequence derives from a woman younger than 30 in good health. The gene calls are TRBV6-1 and TRBJ2-6; 14 nucleotides align to TRBD2. The sample consisted of PBMCs. The CDR3 nucleotides are TGTGCCAGCAGGACTAGCGGGAGGGCCCCTGGGGCCAACGTCCTGACTTTC. Translating it yields CASRTSGRAPGANVLTF.